Sequencing of this T cell receptor (beta chain) was carried out in a study of CD8+CD57+ T cells in acquired aplastic anemia. Study-level background: For CD4+ cells, healthy donors had an average of about 11 million reads.

Genomic DNA templated the TCR beta VDJ and CDR3 profiling. TCRdb fed the reads into MiXCR, producing one record per CDR3 protein. The sample lists about 130,000 distinct CDR3 sequences; 48% were seen once. Per the germline V gene, CDR1 is MNHNS and CDR2 is SASEGT. CDR3 size: 15 residues. The V end was cut by 5 bases, the J end by 4 bases, with 14 bases between. This clonotype appeared many times. The receptor was derived from a human donor in good health, serving as a control. The chain is built from TRBV6-1 and TRBJ1-4; the D is unclear. Sequencing was done on a sample of sorted CD4+, CD8+, or CD8+CD57+ T cells (not recorded which) from PBMCs. The CDR3 DNA follows: TGTGCCAGCAGTACACCGGGTTCCGGTAATGAAAAACTGTTTTTT. This sequence encodes CASSTPGSGNEKLFF.